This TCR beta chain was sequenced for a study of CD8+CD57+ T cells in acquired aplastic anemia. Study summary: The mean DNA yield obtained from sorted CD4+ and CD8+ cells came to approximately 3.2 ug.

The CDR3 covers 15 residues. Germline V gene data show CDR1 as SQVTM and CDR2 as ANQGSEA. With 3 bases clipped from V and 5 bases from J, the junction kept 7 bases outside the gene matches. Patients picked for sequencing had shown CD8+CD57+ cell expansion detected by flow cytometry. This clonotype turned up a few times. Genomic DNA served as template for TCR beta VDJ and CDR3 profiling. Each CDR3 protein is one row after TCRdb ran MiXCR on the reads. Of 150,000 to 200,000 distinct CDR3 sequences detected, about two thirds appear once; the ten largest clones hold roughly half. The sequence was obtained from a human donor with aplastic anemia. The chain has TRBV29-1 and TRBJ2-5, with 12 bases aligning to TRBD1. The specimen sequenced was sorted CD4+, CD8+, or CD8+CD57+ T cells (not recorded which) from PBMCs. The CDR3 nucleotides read TGCAGCGTTGAGGGGGACAGGGGGCGCGCGGAGACCCAGTACTTC. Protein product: CSVEGDRGRAETQYF.